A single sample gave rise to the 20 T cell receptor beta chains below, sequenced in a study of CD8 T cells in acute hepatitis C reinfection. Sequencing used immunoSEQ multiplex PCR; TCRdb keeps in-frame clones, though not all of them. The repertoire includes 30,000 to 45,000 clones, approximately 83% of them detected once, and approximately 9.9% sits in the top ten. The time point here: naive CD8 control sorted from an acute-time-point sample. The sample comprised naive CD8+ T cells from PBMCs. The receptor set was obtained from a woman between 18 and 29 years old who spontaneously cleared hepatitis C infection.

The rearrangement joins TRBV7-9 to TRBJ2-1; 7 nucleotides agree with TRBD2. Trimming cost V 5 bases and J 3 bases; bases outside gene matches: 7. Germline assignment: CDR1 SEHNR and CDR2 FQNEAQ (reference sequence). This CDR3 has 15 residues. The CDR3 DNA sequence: TGTGCCAGCAGCCAACCGGGACTAAGCTACAATGAGCAGTTCTTC. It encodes CASSQPGLSYNEQFF.

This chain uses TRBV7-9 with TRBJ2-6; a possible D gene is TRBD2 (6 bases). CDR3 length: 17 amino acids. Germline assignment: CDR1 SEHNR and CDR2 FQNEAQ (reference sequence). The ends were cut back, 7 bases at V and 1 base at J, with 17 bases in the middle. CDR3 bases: TGTGCCAGCACCCTGGGACTCTTCCTTTCTGGGGCCAACGTCCTGACTTTC. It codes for CASTLGLFLSGANVLTF.

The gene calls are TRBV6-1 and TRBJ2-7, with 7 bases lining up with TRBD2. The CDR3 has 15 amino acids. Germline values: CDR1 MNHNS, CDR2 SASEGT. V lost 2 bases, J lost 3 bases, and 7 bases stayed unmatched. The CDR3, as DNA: TGTGCCAGCAGTGAATCGCGGGAGCCCTACTACGAGCAGTACTTC. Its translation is CASSESREPYYEQYF.

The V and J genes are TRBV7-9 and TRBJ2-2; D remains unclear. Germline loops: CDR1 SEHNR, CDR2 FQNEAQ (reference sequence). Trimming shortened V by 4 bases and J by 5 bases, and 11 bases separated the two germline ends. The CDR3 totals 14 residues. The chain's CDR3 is CASSSFGKTGELFF. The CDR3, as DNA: TGTGCCAGCAGCTCATTTGGGAAGACCGGGGAGCTGTTTTTT.

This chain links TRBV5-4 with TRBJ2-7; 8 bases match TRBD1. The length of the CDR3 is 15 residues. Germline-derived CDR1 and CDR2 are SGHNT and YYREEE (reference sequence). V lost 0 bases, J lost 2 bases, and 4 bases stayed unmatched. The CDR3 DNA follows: TGTGCCAGCAGCTTGGCGGGGGACAGGCCCTACGAGCAGTACTTC. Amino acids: CASSLAGDRPYEQYF.

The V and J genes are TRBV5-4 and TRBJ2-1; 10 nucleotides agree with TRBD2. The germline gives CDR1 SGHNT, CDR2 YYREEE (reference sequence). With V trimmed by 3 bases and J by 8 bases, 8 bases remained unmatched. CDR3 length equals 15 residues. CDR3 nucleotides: TGTGCCAGCAGCTCGGATAACGGACTAGCGGATGAGCAGTTCTTC. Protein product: CASSSDNGLADEQFF.

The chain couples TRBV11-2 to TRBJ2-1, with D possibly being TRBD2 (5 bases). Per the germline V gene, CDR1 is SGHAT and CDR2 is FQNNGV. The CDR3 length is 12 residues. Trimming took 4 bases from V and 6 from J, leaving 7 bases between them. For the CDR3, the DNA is TGTGCCAGCAGCTACGGAGGCAATGAGCAGTTCTTC. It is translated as CASSYGGNEQFF. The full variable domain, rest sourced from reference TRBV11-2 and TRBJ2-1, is EAGVAQSPRYKIIEKRQSVAFWCNPISGHATLYWYQQILGQGPKLLIQFQNNGVVDDSQLPKDRFSAERLKGVDSTLKIQPAKLEDSAVYLCASSYGGNEQFFGPGTRLTVL.

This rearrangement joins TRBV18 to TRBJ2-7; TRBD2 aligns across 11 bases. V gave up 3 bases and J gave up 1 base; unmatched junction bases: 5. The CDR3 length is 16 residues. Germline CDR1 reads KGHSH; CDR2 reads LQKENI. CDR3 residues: CASSPEASGRSYEQYF. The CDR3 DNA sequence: TGTGCCAGCTCACCCGAGGCTAGCGGGAGGTCCTACGAGCAGTACTTC.

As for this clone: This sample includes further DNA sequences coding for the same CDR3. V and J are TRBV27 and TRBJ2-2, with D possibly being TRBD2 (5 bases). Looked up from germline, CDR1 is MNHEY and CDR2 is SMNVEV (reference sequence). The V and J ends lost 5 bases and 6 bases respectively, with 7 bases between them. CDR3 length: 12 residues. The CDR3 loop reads CASSPGSGELFF. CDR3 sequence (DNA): TGTGCCAGCAGTCCGGGGTCCGGGGAGCTGTTTTTT.

CDR3 in DNA: TGTGCCAGCAGCCCAATTAGCGGGTATGTCGACGAGCAGTACTTC. It yields the protein CASSPISGYVDEQYF. The chain joins TRBV11-2 to TRBJ2-7; 7 positions agree with TRBD2. This CDR3 contains 15 residues. Per germline, CDR1 SGHAT and CDR2 FQNNGV. The trim removed 5 bases at V and 5 bases at J, leaving 12 bases unmatched.

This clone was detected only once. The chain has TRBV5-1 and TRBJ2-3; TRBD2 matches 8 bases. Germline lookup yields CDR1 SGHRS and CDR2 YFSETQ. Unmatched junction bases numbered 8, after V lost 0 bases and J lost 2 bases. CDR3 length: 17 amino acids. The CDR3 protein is CASSLDPEAGVTDTQYF. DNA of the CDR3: TGCGCCAGCAGCTTGGACCCCGAAGCGGGAGTCACAGATACGCAGTATTTT.

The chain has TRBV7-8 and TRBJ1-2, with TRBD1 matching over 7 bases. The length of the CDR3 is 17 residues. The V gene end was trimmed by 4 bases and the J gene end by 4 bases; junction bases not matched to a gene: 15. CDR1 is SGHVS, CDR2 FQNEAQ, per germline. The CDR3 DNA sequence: TGTGCCAGCAGCTCACGCTGGGGACAGCAAAGCTCCTATGGCTACACCTTC. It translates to CASSSRWGQQSSYGYTF. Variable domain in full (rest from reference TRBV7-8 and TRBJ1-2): GAGVSQSPRYKVAKRGQDVALRCDPISGHVSLFWYQQALGQGPEFLTYFQNEAQLDKSGLPSDRFFAERPEGSVSTLKIQRTQQEDSAVYLCASSSRWGQQSSYGYTFGSGTRLTVV.

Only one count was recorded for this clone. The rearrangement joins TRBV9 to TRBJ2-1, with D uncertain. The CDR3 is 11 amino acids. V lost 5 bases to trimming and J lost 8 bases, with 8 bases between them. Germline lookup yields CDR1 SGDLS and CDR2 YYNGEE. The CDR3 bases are TGTGCCAGCAGTGCGGATGATGAGCAGTTCTTC. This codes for CASSADDEQFF. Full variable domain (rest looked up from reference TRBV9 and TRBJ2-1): DSGVTQTPKHLITATGQRVTLRCSPRSGDLSVYWYQQSLDQGLQFLIQYYNGEERAKGNILERFSAQQFPDLHSELNLSSLELGDSALYFCASSADDEQFFGPGTRLTVL.

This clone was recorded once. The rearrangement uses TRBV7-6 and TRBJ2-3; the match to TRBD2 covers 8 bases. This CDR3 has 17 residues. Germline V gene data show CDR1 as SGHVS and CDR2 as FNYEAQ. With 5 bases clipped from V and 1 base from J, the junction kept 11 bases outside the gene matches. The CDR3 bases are TGTGCCAGCAGCGGGACAAGACTAGCGTGGGGCACAGATACGCAGTATTTT. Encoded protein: CASSGTRLAWGTDTQYF.

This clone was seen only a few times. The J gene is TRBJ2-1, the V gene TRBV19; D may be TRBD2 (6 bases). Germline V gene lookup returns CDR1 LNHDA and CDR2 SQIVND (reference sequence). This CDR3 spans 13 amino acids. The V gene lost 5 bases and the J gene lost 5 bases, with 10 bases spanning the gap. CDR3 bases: TGTGCCAGTAGTGTACTAGCTAACAATGAGCAGTTCTTC. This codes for CASSVLANNEQFF.

Here the CDR3 DNA reads TGTGCCAGCAGTTACTCCTCTCAGGGGGATGAGCAGTTCTTC. This codes for CASSYSSQGDEQFF. The rearrangement joins TRBV6-5 to TRBJ2-1, with 7 positions matching TRBD1. This CDR3 has 14 amino acids. V trimming: 0 bases; J trimming: 8 bases; junction bases outside the gene matches: 4. CDR1 and CDR2 from the germline V gene are MNHEY and SVGAGI.

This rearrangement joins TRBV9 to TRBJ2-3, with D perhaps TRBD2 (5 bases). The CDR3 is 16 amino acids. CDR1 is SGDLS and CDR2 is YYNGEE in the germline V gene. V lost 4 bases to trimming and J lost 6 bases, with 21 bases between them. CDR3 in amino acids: CASSPGRTGALDTQYF. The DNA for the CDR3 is TGTGCCAGCAGCCCAGGAAGGACTGGAGCGCTGGATACGCAGTATTTT.

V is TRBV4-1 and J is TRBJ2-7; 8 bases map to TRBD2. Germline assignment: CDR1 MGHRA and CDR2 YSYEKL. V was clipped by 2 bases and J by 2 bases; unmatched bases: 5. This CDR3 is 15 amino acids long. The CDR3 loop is CASSQPGLAAYEQYF. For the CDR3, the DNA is TGCGCCAGCAGCCAACCCGGACTAGCAGCCTACGAGCAGTACTTC.

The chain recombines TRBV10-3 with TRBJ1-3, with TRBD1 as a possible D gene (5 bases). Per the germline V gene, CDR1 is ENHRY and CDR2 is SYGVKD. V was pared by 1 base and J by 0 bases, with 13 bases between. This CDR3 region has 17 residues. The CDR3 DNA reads TGTGCCATCAGTGAGTTCATGGGACCTCCCTCTGGAAACACCATATATTTT. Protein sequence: CAISEFMGPPSGNTIYF.

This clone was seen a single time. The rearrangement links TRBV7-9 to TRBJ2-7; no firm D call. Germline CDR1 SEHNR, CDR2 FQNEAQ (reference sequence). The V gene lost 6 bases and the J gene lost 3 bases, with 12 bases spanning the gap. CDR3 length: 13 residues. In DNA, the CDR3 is TGTGCCAGCAGAGGCCAGCCACTCTACGAGCAGTACTTC. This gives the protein CASRGQPLYEQYF.